This is a list of T cell receptor beta chains from one sample in a study of T cell responses to AZD1222 COVID-19 vaccine. Measured with immunoSEQ multiplex PCR; TCRdb has only the in-frame clones, and not every one. The sample holds 180,000 or so clones, just over 90% seen once. The material was peripheral blood, obtained 28 days after the second AZD1222 dose. The receptors come from an adult who received the AZD1222 COVID-19 vaccine. Each CDR3 is given with its conserved first and last residue. D genes are given only for firm matches. Clone size is stated in some rows and not others, as once, few, many or a class when expanded.

cdr3_length: 13; j_call: TRBJ1-2; clone_size: -; d_call: TRBD1; v_call: TRBV12-3/TRBV12-4; cdr3_aa: CASSFDRAYGYTF; cdr3_nt: TGTGCCAGCAGTTTCGACAGGGCCTATGGCTACACCTTC
cdr3_length: 15; j_call: TRBJ1-5; clone_size: -; d_call: -; v_call: TRBV19; cdr3_aa: CASSPAGLSNQPQHF; cdr3_nt: TGTGCCAGTAGTCCCGCAGGACTTAGCAATCAGCCCCAGCATTTT
cdr3_length: 12; j_call: TRBJ1-2; clone_size: -; d_call: TRBD1; v_call: TRBV11-2; cdr3_aa: CASSRQGYGYTF; cdr3_nt: TGTGCCAGCAGTAGACAGGGATACGGCTACACCTTC
cdr3_length: 17; j_call: TRBJ2-1; clone_size: few; d_call: TRBD2; v_call: TRBV7-3; cdr3_aa: CASSTRTSGRAAHEQFF; cdr3_nt: TGTGCCAGCAGCACCAGGACTAGCGGGAGGGCTGCGCATGAGCAGTTCTTC
cdr3_length: 15; j_call: TRBJ2-7; clone_size: -; d_call: TRBD2; v_call: TRBV5-1; cdr3_aa: CASSPATSGRYEQYF; cdr3_nt: TGCGCCAGCAGCCCCGCGACTAGCGGGAGATACGAGCAGTACTTC
cdr3_length: 13; j_call: TRBJ2-3; clone_size: -; d_call: -; v_call: TRBV10-3; cdr3_aa: CAIMGGPTDTQYF; cdr3_nt: TGTGCCATCATGGGGGGACCCACAGATACGCAGTATTTT
cdr3_length: 14; j_call: TRBJ2-7; clone_size: -; d_call: TRBD1; v_call: TRBV27; cdr3_aa: CASSLGAGGYEQYF; cdr3_nt: TGTGCCAGCAGTCTCGGGGCAGGGGGATACGAGCAGTACTTC
cdr3_length: 15; j_call: TRBJ1-6; clone_size: once; d_call: -; v_call: TRBV3-1/TRBV3-2; cdr3_aa: CASSQSIRQNSPLHF; cdr3_nt: TGTGCCAGCAGCCAAAGTATTAGACAGAATTCACCCCTCCACTTT
cdr3_length: 14; j_call: TRBJ1-2; clone_size: -; d_call: TRBD1; v_call: TRBV28; cdr3_aa: CASSARDRLHGYTF; cdr3_nt: TGTGCCAGCAGTGCCCGGGACAGGTTACATGGCTACACCTTC
cdr3_length: 13; j_call: TRBJ1-1; clone_size: -; d_call: -; v_call: TRBV12-3/TRBV12-4; cdr3_aa: CASIVRGKTEAFF; cdr3_nt: TGTGCCAGCATCGTTAGGGGGAAAACTGAAGCTTTCTTT
cdr3_length: 15; j_call: TRBJ2-7; clone_size: -; d_call: TRBD1; v_call: TRBV6-5; cdr3_aa: CASSYIQGGRYEQYF; cdr3_nt: TGTGCCAGCAGTTACATACAGGGGGGAAGGTACGAGCAGTACTTC
cdr3_length: 13; j_call: TRBJ2-2; clone_size: -; d_call: -; v_call: TRBV7-2; cdr3_aa: CASSFGWTGELFF; cdr3_nt: TGTGCCAGCAGCTTTGGTTGGACCGGGGAGCTGTTTTTT
cdr3_length: 16; j_call: TRBJ2-7; clone_size: once; d_call: TRBD2; v_call: TRBV29-1; cdr3_aa: CSVVTSGRRSSYEQYF; cdr3_nt: TGCAGCGTTGTGACTAGCGGGAGGAGGAGCTCCTACGAGCAGTACTTC
cdr3_length: 18; j_call: TRBJ2-7; clone_size: -; d_call: TRBD2; v_call: TRBV7-2; cdr3_aa: CASSFLGLAGGQTYEQYF; cdr3_nt: TGTGCCAGCAGCTTCCTGGGACTAGCGGGAGGGCAGACCTACGAGCAGTACTTC
cdr3_length: 13; j_call: TRBJ1-3; clone_size: -; d_call: -; v_call: TRBV7-9; cdr3_aa: CASSRDTGNTIYF; cdr3_nt: TGTGCCAGCAGCAGGGACACGGGAAACACCATATATTTT
cdr3_length: 15; j_call: TRBJ2-1; clone_size: once; d_call: TRBD2; v_call: TRBV10-2; cdr3_aa: CASSGSGLAGDEQFF; cdr3_nt: TGCGCCAGCAGTGGCTCCGGACTAGCTGGTGATGAGCAGTTCTTC
cdr3_length: 13; j_call: TRBJ2-2; clone_size: -; d_call: -; v_call: TRBV5-1; cdr3_aa: CASSLESFGELFF; cdr3_nt: TGCGCCAGCAGCTTGGAATCGTTCGGGGAGCTGTTTTTT
cdr3_length: 15; j_call: TRBJ2-1; clone_size: -; d_call: -; v_call: TRBV7-9; cdr3_aa: CASSLLSLSYNEQFF; cdr3_nt: TGTGCCAGCTCCTTGTTGAGCCTCTCCTACAATGAGCAGTTCTTC
cdr3_length: 14; j_call: TRBJ1-6; clone_size: -; d_call: TRBD1; v_call: TRBV30; cdr3_aa: CAWSSGQGRSPLHF; cdr3_nt: TGTGCCTGGAGTTCAGGACAGGGGCGGTCACCCCTCCACTTT
cdr3_length: 13; j_call: TRBJ2-7; clone_size: -; d_call: TRBD1; v_call: TRBV19; cdr3_aa: CASGTGGDYEQYF; cdr3_nt: TGTGCCAGCGGAACAGGGGGCGATTACGAGCAGTACTTC
cdr3_length: 13; j_call: TRBJ2-1; clone_size: -; d_call: -; v_call: TRBV30; cdr3_aa: CAWSTGVYNEQFF; cdr3_nt: TGTGCCTGGAGTACGGGGGTTTACAATGAGCAGTTCTTC
cdr3_length: 13; j_call: TRBJ1-2; clone_size: -; d_call: -; v_call: TRBV7-9; cdr3_aa: CASSLGGPYGYTF; cdr3_nt: TGTGCCAGCAGCTTAGGGGGGCCCTATGGCTACACCTTC
cdr3_length: 17; j_call: TRBJ2-3; clone_size: -; d_call: TRBD2; v_call: TRBV5-4; cdr3_aa: CASSISLLAGGPNTQYF; cdr3_nt: TGTGCCAGCAGCATATCCCTTCTAGCGGGGGGGCCAAATACGCAGTATTTT
cdr3_length: 11; j_call: TRBJ1-1; clone_size: -; d_call: -; v_call: TRBV6-5; cdr3_aa: CASTGNTEAFF; cdr3_nt: TGTGCCAGCACTGGGAACACTGAAGCTTTCTTT
cdr3_length: 19; j_call: TRBJ2-2; clone_size: -; d_call: TRBD2; v_call: TRBV7-3; cdr3_aa: CASSLTLGLAGGNTGELFF; cdr3_nt: TGTGCCAGCAGCTTAACCCTGGGACTAGCGGGGGGGAACACCGGGGAGCTGTTTTTT
cdr3_length: 16; j_call: TRBJ1-1; clone_size: once; d_call: -; v_call: TRBV11-2; cdr3_aa: CASSLGIRSMNTEAFF; cdr3_nt: TGTGCCAGCAGCTTGGGCATCCGTTCAATGAACACTGAAGCTTTCTTT
cdr3_length: 13; j_call: TRBJ1-1; clone_size: -; d_call: -; v_call: TRBV5-5; cdr3_aa: CASSLEGGTEAFF; cdr3_nt: TGTGCCAGCAGCTTGGAGGGAGGCACTGAAGCTTTCTTT
cdr3_length: 13; j_call: TRBJ1-1; clone_size: -; d_call: -; v_call: TRBV5-1; cdr3_aa: CASSLVDATEAFF; cdr3_nt: TGCGCCAGCAGCTTGGTAGACGCCACTGAAGCTTTCTTT
cdr3_length: 15; j_call: TRBJ1-6; clone_size: -; d_call: TRBD1; v_call: TRBV18; cdr3_aa: CASSPRTGENSPLHF; cdr3_nt: TGTGCCAGCTCACCAAGGACAGGCGAGAATTCACCCCTCCACTTT